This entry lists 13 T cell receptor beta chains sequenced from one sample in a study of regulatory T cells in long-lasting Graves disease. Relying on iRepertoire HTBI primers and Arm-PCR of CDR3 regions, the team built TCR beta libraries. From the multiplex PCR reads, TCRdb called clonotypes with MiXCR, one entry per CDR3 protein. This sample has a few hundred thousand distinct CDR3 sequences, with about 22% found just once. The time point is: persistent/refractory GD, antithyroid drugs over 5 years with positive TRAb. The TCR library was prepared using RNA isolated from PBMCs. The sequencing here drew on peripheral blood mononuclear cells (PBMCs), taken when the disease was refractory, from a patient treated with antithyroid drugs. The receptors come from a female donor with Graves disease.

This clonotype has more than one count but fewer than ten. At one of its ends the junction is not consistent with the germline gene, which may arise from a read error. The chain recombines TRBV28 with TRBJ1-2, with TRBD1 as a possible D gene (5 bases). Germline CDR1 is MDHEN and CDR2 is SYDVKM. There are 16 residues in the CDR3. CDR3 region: CASSLVILGPFGGHTF. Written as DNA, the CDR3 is TGTGCCAGCAGTTTAGTGATCCTGGGACCGTTTGGTGGCCACACCTTC.

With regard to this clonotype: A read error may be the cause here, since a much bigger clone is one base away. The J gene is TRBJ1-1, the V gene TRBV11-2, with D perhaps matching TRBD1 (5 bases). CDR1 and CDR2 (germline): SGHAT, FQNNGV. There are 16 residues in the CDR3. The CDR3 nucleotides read TGTGCCTGCAGCGGCAGGGAACCGAGCCCGAACACTGAAGCTTTCTTT. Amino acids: CACSGREPSPNTEAFF.

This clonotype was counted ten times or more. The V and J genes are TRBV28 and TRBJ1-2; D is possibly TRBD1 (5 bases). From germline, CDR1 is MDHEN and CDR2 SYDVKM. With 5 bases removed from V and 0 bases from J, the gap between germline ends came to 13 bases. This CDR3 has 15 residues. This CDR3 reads CASSGERGPNYGYTF. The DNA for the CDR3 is TGTGCCAGCAGTGGGGAAAGGGGACCTAACTATGGCTACACCTTC.

The CDR3 reads CASSLEGPPPDTQYF. The CDR3 nucleotides read TGCGCCAGCAGCTTGGAGGGGCCCCCGCCGGATACGCAGTATTTT. V is TRBV5-1 and J is TRBJ2-4; possible D gene TRBD1, 5 bases. The J call may be incorrect, as the DNA end agrees better with TRBJ2-3. CDR3 size: 15 residues. CDR1 SGHRS and CDR2 YFSETQ come from the germline V gene.

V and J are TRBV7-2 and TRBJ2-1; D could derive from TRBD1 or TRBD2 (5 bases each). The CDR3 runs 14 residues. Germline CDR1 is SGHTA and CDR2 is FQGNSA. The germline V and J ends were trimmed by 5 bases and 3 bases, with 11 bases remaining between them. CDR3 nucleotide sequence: TGTGCCAGCAGCCGGGACGGCCGCTACAATGAGCAGTTCTTC. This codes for CASSRDGRYNEQFF.

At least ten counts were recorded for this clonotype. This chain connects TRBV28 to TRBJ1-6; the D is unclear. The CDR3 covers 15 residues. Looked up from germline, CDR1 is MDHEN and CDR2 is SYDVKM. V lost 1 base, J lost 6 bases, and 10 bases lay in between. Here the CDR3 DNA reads TGTGCCAGCAGTTTATACGGTCTGGGTAATTCACCCCTCCACTTT. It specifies CASSLYGLGNSPLHF.

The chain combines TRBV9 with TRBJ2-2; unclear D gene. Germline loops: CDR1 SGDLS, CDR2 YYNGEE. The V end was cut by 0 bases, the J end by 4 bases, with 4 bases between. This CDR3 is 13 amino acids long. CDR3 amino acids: CASSVEITGELFF. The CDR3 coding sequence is TGTGCCAGCAGCGTAGAGATCACCGGGGAGCTGTTTTTT.

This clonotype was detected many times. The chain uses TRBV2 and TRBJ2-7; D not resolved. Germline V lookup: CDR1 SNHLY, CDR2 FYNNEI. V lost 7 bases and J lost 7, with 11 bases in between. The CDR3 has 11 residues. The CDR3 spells CASTLDTEQYF. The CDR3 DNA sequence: TGTGCCAGCACTTTAGATACGGAGCAGTACTTC.

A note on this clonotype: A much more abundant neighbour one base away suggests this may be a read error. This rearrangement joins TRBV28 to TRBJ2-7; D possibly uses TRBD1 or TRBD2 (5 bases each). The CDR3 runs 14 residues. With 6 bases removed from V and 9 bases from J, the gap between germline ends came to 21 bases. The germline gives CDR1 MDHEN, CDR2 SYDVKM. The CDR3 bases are TGTGCCAGCAGCGCCCCCGGGACGGCATCGGGGCAGTACTTC. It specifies CASSAPGTASGQYF. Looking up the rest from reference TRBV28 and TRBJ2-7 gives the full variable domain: DVKVTQSSRYLVKRTGEKVFLECVQDMDHENMFWYRQDPGLGLRLIYFSYDVKMKEKGDIPEGYSVSREKKERFSLILESASTNQTSMYLCASSAPGTASGQYFGPGTRLTVT.

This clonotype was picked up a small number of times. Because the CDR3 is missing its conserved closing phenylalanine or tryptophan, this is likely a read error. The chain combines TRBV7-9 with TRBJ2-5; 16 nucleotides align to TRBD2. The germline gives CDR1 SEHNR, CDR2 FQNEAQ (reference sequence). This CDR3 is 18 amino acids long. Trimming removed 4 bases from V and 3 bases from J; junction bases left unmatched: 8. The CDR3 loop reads CASSSGLAGGPGKETQYL. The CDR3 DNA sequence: TGTGCCAGCAGCTCGGGACTAGCGGGAGGGCCTGGAAAAGAGACCCAGTACCTC.

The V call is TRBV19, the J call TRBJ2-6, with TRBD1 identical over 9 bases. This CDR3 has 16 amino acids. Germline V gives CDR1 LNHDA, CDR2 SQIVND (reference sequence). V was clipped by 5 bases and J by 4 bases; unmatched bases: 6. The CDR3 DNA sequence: TGTGCCAGTAGTCCCTGGACAGGGGACGGGGCCAACGTCCTGACTTTC. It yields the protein CASSPWTGDGANVLTF.

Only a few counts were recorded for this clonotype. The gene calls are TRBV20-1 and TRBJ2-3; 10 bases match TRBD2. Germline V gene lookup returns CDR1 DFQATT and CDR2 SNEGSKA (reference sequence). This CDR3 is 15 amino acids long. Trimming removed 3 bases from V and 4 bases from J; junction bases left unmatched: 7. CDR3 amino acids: CSASGAGGWADTQYF. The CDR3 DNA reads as TGCAGTGCTAGCGGAGCGGGAGGGTGGGCAGATACGCAGTATTTT.

The CDR3 sequence: CASSLGQGVDEQYF. In DNA form, the CDR3 reads TGTGCCAGCAGCTTAGGACAGGGCGTGGACGAGCAGTACTTC. The chain links TRBV11-3 to TRBJ2-7, with 7 nucleotides matching TRBD1. CDR3 length: 14 residues. Germline values: CDR1 SGHNT, CDR2 YENEEA. The V gene end was trimmed by 1 base and the J gene end by 5 bases; junction bases not matched to a gene: 5.